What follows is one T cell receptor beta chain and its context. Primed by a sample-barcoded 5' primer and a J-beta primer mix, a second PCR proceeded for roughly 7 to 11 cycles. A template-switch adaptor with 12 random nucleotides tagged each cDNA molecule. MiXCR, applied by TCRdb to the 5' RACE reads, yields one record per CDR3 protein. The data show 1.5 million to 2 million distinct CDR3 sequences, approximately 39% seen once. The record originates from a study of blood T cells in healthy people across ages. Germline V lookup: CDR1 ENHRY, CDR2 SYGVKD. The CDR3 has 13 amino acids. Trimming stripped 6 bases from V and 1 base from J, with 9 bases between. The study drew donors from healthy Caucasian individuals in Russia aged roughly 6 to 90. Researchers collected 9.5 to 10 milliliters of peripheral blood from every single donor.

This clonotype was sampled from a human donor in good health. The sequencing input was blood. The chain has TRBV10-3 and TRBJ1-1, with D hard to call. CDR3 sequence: CAIRKEGNTEAFF. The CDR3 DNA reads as TGTGCCATCAGAAAAGAAGGGAACACTGAAGCTTTCTTT.